The 24 T cell receptor beta chains below come from one sample, sequenced in a study of blood T cell repertoires in COVID-19 (dated by TCRdb to 2020 to 2021). Library preparation was by the immunoSEQ multiplex PCR assay. This immuneACCESS table, as held by TCRdb, lists in-frame sequences with V and J called but not all clones. Of the missing ones, under half trace to an unresolved V gene in checked studies; the others have no known cause. The sample has about 210,000 clones on record, about 91% of them singletons. The top ten constitute around 1.2% of the sample. What was sequenced was peripheral blood. Receptors originate from a young man with acute or convalescent COVID-19.

The chain links TRBV6-5 to TRBJ2-7, with D uncertain. The CDR3 covers 14 residues. Trimming stripped 1 base from V and 6 bases from J, with 13 bases between. Germline-derived CDR1 and CDR2 are MNHEY and SVGAGI. For the CDR3, the DNA is TGTGCCAGCAGTTACTTCGGCGAGGTGGGCGAGCAGTACTTC. Protein product: CASSYFGEVGEQYF.

The chain is built from TRBV30 and TRBJ1-5; D remains unclear. The CDR3 length is 14 residues. The V and J ends lost 3 bases and 0 bases respectively, with 9 bases between them. Germline CDR1 and CDR2: GTSNPN and SVGIG (reference sequence). CDR3 DNA sequence: TGTGCCTGGAGAATAAGAGGTAGCAATCAGCCCCAGCATTTT. This gives the protein CAWRIRGSNQPQHF.

This clone was counted a single time. The J gene is TRBJ1-6, the V gene TRBV28; D is undetermined. The ends were cut back, 3 bases at V and 0 bases at J, with 6 bases in the middle. Per germline, CDR1 MDHEN and CDR2 SYDVKM. CDR3 length: 15 amino acids. CDR3 protein: CASSFASSYNSPLHF. In DNA, the CDR3 is TGTGCCAGCAGTTTTGCTAGCTCCTATAATTCACCCCTCCACTTT.

The chain links TRBV7-3 to TRBJ1-5; 9 positions agree with TRBD1. This CDR3 has 18 residues. V gave up 5 bases and J gave up 3 bases; unmatched junction bases: 14. Germline CDR1 is SGHTA and CDR2 is FQGTGA. DNA of the CDR3: TGTGCCAGCAGCCTTCTTATTGGGACAGGGAAAAACAATCAGCCCCAGCATTTT. Translated: CASSLLIGTGKNNQPQHF.

The V and J genes are TRBV28 and TRBJ2-1, with no clear D. V lost 8 bases and J lost 3, with 11 bases in between. The CDR3 has 13 residues. The germline V gene has CDR1 MDHEN and CDR2 SYDVKM. The CDR3 loop is CASVPVFYNEQFF. The CDR3 DNA follows: TGTGCCAGCGTGCCAGTCTTCTACAATGAGCAGTTCTTC.

This clone was counted a few times. The V and J genes are TRBV7-2 and TRBJ1-1; a possible D gene is TRBD1 (5 bases). CDR1 and CDR2 (germline): SGHTA, FQGNSA. V lost 2 bases and J 4 bases, leaving 14 bases between the germline ends. The CDR3 has 15 residues. CDR3: CASSLQGGWITEAFF. The CDR3 DNA is TGTGCCAGCAGCTTACAGGGAGGGTGGATCACTGAAGCTTTCTTT.

The rearrangement links TRBV28 to TRBJ2-1; perhaps TRBD2 as D (5 bases). V was shortened by 8 bases and J by 9 bases, with 26 bases between the two germline ends. Germline lookup yields CDR1 MDHEN and CDR2 SYDVKM. CDR3 length: 16 residues. The CDR3 here is CASGQTLGAGKREQFF. For the CDR3, the DNA is TGTGCCAGCGGCCAAACCCTAGGCGCGGGCAAGCGTGAGCAGTTCTTC.

This sequence joins TRBV6-5 and TRBJ1-2; weak D call: TRBD1 (5 bases). The CDR3 loop spans 12 amino acids. Germline V gives CDR1 MNHEY, CDR2 SVGAGI. Trimming stripped 6 bases from V and 8 bases from J, with 13 bases between. CDR3 nucleotide sequence: TGTGCCAGCAGCCGACCCTCAGGGGGCTACACCTTC. The encoded protein is CASSRPSGGYTF.

The chain carries TRBV10-3 and TRBJ1-2; D possibly corresponds to TRBD1 (6 bases). The CDR3 runs to 13 residues. Trimming cost V 2 bases and J 6 bases, with 10 bases left between them. The germline CDR1 and CDR2 sequences are ENHRY and SYGVKD. CDR3 sequence (DNA): TGTGCCATCAGTGAGCGAGGGGGTGATGGCTACACCTTC. It translates to CAISERGGDGYTF.

The rearrangement links TRBV11-2 to TRBJ2-2; 13 bases map to TRBD2. The germline CDR1 and CDR2 sequences are SGHAT and FQNNGV. The V segment lost 4 bases and the J segment 15 bases; nucleotides outside the gene matches: 8. This CDR3 comprises 14 residues. The CDR3 coding sequence is TGTGCCAGCAGCTCTACTAGCGGGGGGGCCGTTTTGTTTTTT. The encoded protein is CASSSTSGGAVLFF.

The V gene is TRBV9, the J gene TRBJ1-2; TRBD1 aligns across 7 bases. Germline V gives CDR1 SGDLS, CDR2 YYNGEE. The ends lost 2 bases at V and 2 bases at J; junction bases unmatched: 0. This CDR3 is 13 amino acids long. CDR3 coding DNA: TGTGCCAGCAGCGTGGGACAGAACTATGGCTACACCTTC. Protein sequence: CASSVGQNYGYTF. The full variable domain, with the rest looked up from reference TRBV9 and TRBJ1-2, is DSGVTQTPKHLITATGQRVTLRCSPRSGDLSVYWYQQSLDQGLQFLIQYYNGEERAKGNILERFSAQQFPDLHSELNLSSLELGDSALYFCASSVGQNYGYTFGSGTRLTVV.

This chain joins TRBV5-1 and TRBJ1-6, with a possible D match to TRBD1 (6 bases). V shed 2 bases and J shed 8 bases, with 17 bases lying between them. This CDR3 comprises 16 residues. Germline loops: CDR1 SGHRS, CDR2 YFSETQ. CDR3 sequence (DNA): TGCGCCAGCAGCTTATTTCCGGGACAAAGGGATTCACCCCTCCACTTT. This codes for CASSLFPGQRDSPLHF.

This clone was counted between two and nine times. The CDR3 is CASSLGTTGTYNEQFF. The CDR3 nucleotides are TGCGCCAGCAGCCTAGGGACTACGGGCACCTACAATGAGCAGTTCTTC. The chain links TRBV4-1 to TRBJ2-1, with 7 bases aligning to TRBD2. This CDR3 is built from 16 residues. V lost 4 bases, J lost 2 bases, and 8 bases stayed unmatched. Per the germline V gene, CDR1 is MGHRA and CDR2 is YSYEKL.

For this clone: In the same sample, other DNA sequences code for this CDR3. This chain links TRBV19 with TRBJ2-7, with no clear D. The V end lost 4 bases, the J end lost 4 bases, and 8 bases lay between the germline ends. The CDR3 runs to 12 residues. CDR1 is LNHDA and CDR2 is SQIVND in the germline V gene (reference sequence). CDR3 residues: CASSTGVYEQYF. The CDR3 nucleotides read TGTGCCAGTAGTACAGGCGTATACGAGCAGTACTTC.

The chain carries TRBV28 and TRBJ2-6; D not resolved. Per germline, CDR1 MDHEN and CDR2 SYDVKM. Trimming left V 6 bases short and J 3 bases short, with 9 bases between. This CDR3 is built from 14 residues. CDR3 nucleotide sequence: TGTGCCAGCAGGGCAAGATATGGGGCCAACGTCCTGACTTTC. It is translated as CASRARYGANVLTF.

The chain is built from TRBV7-9 and TRBJ2-7, with D possibly being TRBD1 (5 bases). From germline, CDR1 is SEHNR and CDR2 FQNEAQ (reference sequence). The CDR3 sequence is 13 residues long. Trimming cost V 5 bases and J 3 bases, with 11 bases left between them. CDR3: CASSDLTVYEQYF. The CDR3 coding sequence is TGTGCCAGCAGCGACCTGACAGTCTACGAGCAGTACTTC.

This chain uses TRBV28 with TRBJ2-3, with D possibly being TRBD2 (6 bases). Germline values: CDR1 MDHEN, CDR2 SYDVKM. This CDR3 is 15 amino acids long. Trimming left V 5 bases short and J 2 bases short, with 14 bases between. The CDR3 DNA follows: TGTGCCAGCAGTCCAAGCGGGCTCCCCACAGATACGCAGTATTTT. Translating it yields CASSPSGLPTDTQYF.

The rearrangement joins TRBV27 to TRBJ2-1; D might be TRBD1 (5 bases). Trimming took off 3 bases at V and 1 base at J, with 13 bases between the two ends. Germline CDR1 MNHEY, CDR2 SMNVEV (reference sequence). CDR3 size: 16 residues. This CDR3 reads CASSFGQGQSYNEQFF. CDR3 nucleotides: TGTGCCAGCAGTTTCGGTCAGGGCCAATCCTACAATGAGCAGTTCTTC.

The chain is built from TRBV6-5 and TRBJ2-7; maybe TRBD2 (6 bases). The CDR3 runs 14 residues. Germline CDR1 and CDR2: MNHEY and SVGAGI. V was pared by 6 bases and J by 0 bases, with 12 bases between. The CDR3 is CASSHGGSSYEQYF. The CDR3 bases are TGTGCCAGCAGCCACGGGGGTAGCTCCTACGAGCAGTACTTC.

V is TRBV5-1 and J is TRBJ2-5; D gene uncertain. In germline, CDR1 is SGHRS, CDR2 YFSETQ. The CDR3 is 11 residues long. V lost 3 bases to trimming and J lost 5 bases, with 5 bases between them. CDR3 sequence: CASSSAETQYF. The CDR3 nucleotides read TGCGCCAGCAGCTCCGCGGAGACCCAGTACTTC.

J is TRBJ2-3 and V is TRBV11-3, with 10 bases lining up with TRBD2. Germline V gene data show CDR1 as SGHNT and CDR2 as YENEEA. Trimming took 2 bases from V and 4 from J; bases not matched to a gene: 3. The CDR3 length is 15 residues. The CDR3 DNA is TGTGCCAGCAGCTTAACTAGCGGGATATCAGATACGCAGTATTTT. It yields the protein CASSLTSGISDTQYF. Full variable domain (outside the CDR3, taken from reference TRBV11-3 and TRBJ2-3): EAGVVQSPRYKIIEKKQPVAFWCNPISGHNTLYWYLQNLGQGPELLIRYENEEAVDDSQLPKDRFSAERLKGVDSTLKIQPAELGDSAVYLCASSLTSGISDTQYFGPGTRLTVL.

The V gene is TRBV2, the J gene TRBJ2-1; 8 bases fit TRBD2. The CDR3 is 13 amino acids. Trimming at V came to 6 bases and at J to 5 bases, leaving 3 bases not matched to a gene. Germline V gene data show CDR1 as SNHLY and CDR2 as FYNNEI. The DNA of the CDR3 is TGTGCCAGCAGCAAACTAGCGGACAATGAGCAGTTCTTC. Protein product: CASSKLADNEQFF.

This rearrangement joins TRBV7-2 to TRBJ2-2; 7 bases fit TRBD1. CDR1 is SGHTA, CDR2 FQGNSA, per germline. The ends lost 2 bases at V and 5 bases at J; junction bases unmatched: 8. This CDR3 region has 16 residues. This chain's CDR3 is CASSLWGQIPTGELFF. CDR3 sequence (DNA): TGTGCCAGCAGCTTATGGGGACAGATACCAACCGGGGAGCTGTTTTTT.

This clone was recorded many times. The V call is TRBV5-6, the J call TRBJ2-3, with D maybe TRBD2 (6 bases). Germline lookup yields CDR1 SGHDT and CDR2 YYEEEE. CDR3 length: 13 residues. Trimming took 4 bases from V and 0 from J, leaving 6 bases between them. CDR3 bases: TGTGCCAGCAGCCTAGCGAGCACAGATACGCAGTATTTT. Translated, it gives CASSLASTDTQYF.